This is a list of T cell receptor beta chains from one sample in a study of cytomegalovirus exposure and HLA in healthy donors. Profiling relied on immunoSEQ multiplex PCR, and the TCRdb table lists in-frame clones only, not all of them. This sample carries about 190,000 clones, 87% of them seen once, and the ten largest clones take roughly 1.3%. Sequencing was done on a sample of PBMCs. These receptors all stem from a man aged 30 to 39 in good health and CMV-seronegative. Both conserved end residues are part of each CDR3. D genes are given only for firm matches. Not all rows give a size; the values are once, few, many and, for expanded clones, a class.

TRBJ2-1	.	TRBV5-1	.	TGCGCCAGCAGCTTGAATCAGGGCCCCTACAATGAGCAGTTCTTC	CASSLNQGPYNEQFF
TRBJ1-1	.	TRBV28	.	TGTGCCAGCAGTTTTCTTTATGGCGCTTTCTTT	CASSFLYGAFF
TRBJ2-7	.	TRBV7-9	.	TGTGCCAGCACCCCTAGAGGGGACACCTACGAGCAGTACTTC	CASTPRGDTYEQYF
TRBJ2-3	.	TRBV7-9	TRBD2	TGTGCCAGCAGCTTGAGCGGGGGAAGCACAGATACGCAGTATTTT	CASSLSGGSTDTQYF
TRBJ2-1	.	TRBV6-1	.	TGTGCCAGCAGTGAAGCGTTGGGTAGAGGGTTTCACAATGAGCAGTTCTTC	CASSEALGRGFHNEQFF
TRBJ1-5	.	TRBV27	TRBD1	TGTGCCAGCAGTTTCCAGGGGGTTAATCAGCCCCAGCATTTT	CASSFQGVNQPQHF
TRBJ2-3	.	TRBV27	TRBD1	TGTGCCAGCAGTTTAGGGACAGGGAACACAGATACGCAGTATTTT	CASSLGTGNTDTQYF
TRBJ2-1	.	TRBV25-1	TRBD2	TGTGCCAGCAGTGATATTGGGACTAGCGGGAGCAATGAGCAGTTCTTC	CASSDIGTSGSNEQFF
TRBJ1-2	.	TRBV28	.	TGTGCCAGCAGTTTAGGGGGGGATTGGGGTTATGGCTACACCTTC	CASSLGGDWGYGYTF
TRBJ2-7	few	TRBV18	.	TGTGCCAGCTCACCACCCCCCCACTACGAGCAGTACTTC	CASSPPPHYEQYF
TRBJ2-7	.	TRBV29-1	.	TGCAGCGTGAGACAGCCCTACGAGCAGTACTTC	CSVRQPYEQYF
TRBJ2-5	.	TRBV4-1	TRBD2	TGCGCCAGCAGCCAAGATGGGGTCGGGGGGGGCGGGGAGACCCAGTACTTC	CASSQDGVGGGGETQYF
TRBJ1-1	.	TRBV11-2	TRBD1	TGTGCCAGCAGCTCGGACAGGGGAGACCCTGAAGCTTTCTTT	CASSSDRGDPEAFF
TRBJ1-1	.	TRBV6-5	.	TGTGCCAGCAGGCCGGGGTCTCGCCGTGAAGCTTTCTTT	CASRPGSRREAFF
TRBJ1-1	.	TRBV2	.	TGTGCCAGCAGTGAAGACATTGGGGGTTTGCGGGGGACTCTCTTT	CASSEDIGGLRGTLF
TRBJ2-5	.	TRBV10-2	TRBD1	TGCGCCAGCAGTGACATCAAGGGGGCATTGAGAGAGACCCAGTACTTC	CASSDIKGALRETQYF
TRBJ1-1	.	TRBV14	.	TGTGCCAGCAGACGCAAGTTTTACAGGGCTATGAACACTGAAGCTTTCTTT	CASRRKFYRAMNTEAFF
TRBJ1-1	.	TRBV19	.	TGTGCCAGTAGTATTGGGGCGGCGGCCTTGAACACTGAAGCTTTCTTT	CASSIGAAALNTEAFF
TRBJ2-7	.	TRBV14	.	TGTGCCAGCAGCCCTCTGGGGCTCAAGGGAGGCTACGAGCAGTACTTC	CASSPLGLKGGYEQYF
TRBJ2-3	.	TRBV6-4	.	TGTGCCAGCAGTGACTCAAGAGGGACAGATACGCAGTATTTT	CASSDSRGTDTQYF
TRBJ2-5	.	TRBV5-4	TRBD1	TGTGCCAGCAGCTTACCAGGGGGCCTTCGAGAGACCCAGTACTTC	CASSLPGGLRETQYF
TRBJ2-2	.	TRBV2	.	TGTGCCAGTCCCCCAGGGCCTACATTGAACACCGGGGAGCTGTTTTTT	CASPPGPTLNTGELFF
TRBJ2-7	.	TRBV30	TRBD1	TGTGCCTGGACTCGGGACAGTTACTACGAGCAGTACTTC	CAWTRDSYYEQYF
TRBJ2-7	.	TRBV7-6	TRBD2	TGTGCCAGCAGCTTAACCCCGGGACTAGCGGGAGACGAGCAGTACTTC	CASSLTPGLAGDEQYF
TRBJ2-1	.	TRBV11-1	TRBD2	TGTGCCAGCAGCCCCCCCGGTCGGGGGGGCGGCAATGAGCAGTTCTTC	CASSPPGRGGGNEQFF
TRBJ2-1	.	TRBV19	.	TGTGCCAGTCGTCACTTGGGGCAGGGAAGTTCGTATGAGCAGTTCTTC	CASRHLGQGSSYEQFF
TRBJ1-2	.	TRBV4-1	TRBD1	TGCGCCAGCAGCCAAGTACTTCGGGAGACAGGGCAAGGCGGCTACACCTTC	CASSQVLRETGQGGYTF
TRBJ1-2	once	TRBV5-6	.	TGTGCCAGCAGACGGAGGGGACGAGATGGCTACACCTTC	CASRRRGRDGYTF
TRBJ2-2	.	TRBV7-9	TRBD1	TGTGCCAGCAGCTTACATATCACAGGGGGAGGGAACACCGGGGAGCTGTTTTTT	CASSLHITGGGNTGELFF
TRBJ2-1	once	TRBV6-1	TRBD2	TGTGCCAGCAGTGCGGGACTAGCGGGAGGAAGGCAGTTCTTC	CASSAGLAGGRQFF
TRBJ2-3	.	TRBV15	TRBD2	TGTGCCACCAGCAGGACTAGCGGGGTTCAGGCAGATACGCAGTATTTT	CATSRTSGVQADTQYF
TRBJ1-1	.	TRBV27	TRBD1	TGTGCCAGCAGTTGGGACAGACTCTCGAACACTGAAGCTTTCTTT	CASSWDRLSNTEAFF
TRBJ2-7	few	TRBV4-3	TRBD1	TGCGCCAGCAGCCCTGGGACAGCTTCCTACGAGCAGTACTTC	CASSPGTASYEQYF
TRBJ2-2	.	TRBV7-6	TRBD2	TGTGCCAGCAGCTTAATGCCTAGCGGGGGAATCGGGGAGCTGTTTTTT	CASSLMPSGGIGELFF
TRBJ2-2	.	TRBV28	.	TGTGCCAGCAGTCGCGGGGCCGCGAACACCGGGGAGCTGTTTTTT	CASSRGAANTGELFF
TRBJ1-2	.	TRBV6-5	TRBD1	TGTGCCAGCACGTACAGGGGGACAGCAGGCTACACCTTC	CASTYRGTAGYTF
TRBJ1-4	few	TRBV7-9	TRBD1	TGTGCCAGCAGCTGGGGGACAGCAAATGAAAAACTGTTTTTT	CASSWGTANEKLFF
TRBJ2-1	.	TRBV11-2	.	TGTGCCAGCAGCTCTACCCTGGGAAGGGGGTACAATGAGCAGTTCTTC	CASSSTLGRGYNEQFF
TRBJ2-3	.	TRBV5-1	TRBD1	TGCGCCAGCTCCCCGCGGCAGGGGGCCTTAGATACGCAGTATTTT	CASSPRQGALDTQYF
TRBJ2-1	.	TRBV7-2	TRBD2	TGTGCCAGCAGCTTAGTAGCGGGAGCAGGTGAGCAGTTCTTC	CASSLVAGAGEQFF
TRBJ2-1	.	TRBV30	TRBD2	TGTGCCTGGAAGGGTCTAGCGGGAGAGCCTAGGGGGAGTGAGCAGTTCTTC	CAWKGLAGEPRGSEQFF
TRBJ2-7	.	TRBV30	TRBD2	TGTGCCTGGGGCTCCGGGACTAGCGGGAACTCCTACGAGCAGTACTTC	CAWGSGTSGNSYEQYF
TRBJ2-3	.	TRBV29-1	.	TGCAGCACCCAAAGACAGTCAGATACGCAGTATTTT	CSTQRQSDTQYF
TRBJ1-2	.	TRBV6-1	TRBD1	TGTGCCAGCAGACCGGGACAGGAGCGTTTCACCTTC	CASRPGQERFTF
TRBJ2-3	.	TRBV28	TRBD2	TGTGCCAGCAGTTTGCCAGAGTCCCGGGACTATTCAGATACGCAGTATTTT	CASSLPESRDYSDTQYF
TRBJ1-1	few	TRBV27	TRBD1	TGTGCCAGCAGTTTGGACAGGGTAGGAACTGAAGCTTTCTTT	CASSLDRVGTEAFF
TRBJ1-3	.	TRBV11-2	TRBD1	TGTGCCGGAGGACAGGGGACATCCGGAAACACCATATATTTT	CAGGQGTSGNTIYF
TRBJ2-1	.	TRBV4-2	.	TGTGCCAGCAGCCAGGAGGAAGGAAGCTCCTACAATGAGCAGTTCTTC	CASSQEEGSSYNEQFF
TRBJ2-2	.	TRBV28	.	TGTGCCAGCAGTGCCCGGACTCTCGGGGAGCTGTTTTTT	CASSARTLGELFF
TRBJ2-7	.	TRBV5-4	TRBD2	TGTGCCAGCAGTTATAGCGGGAGGGTCGACGAGCAGTACTTC	CASSYSGRVDEQYF